This T cell receptor beta chain was profiled in a study of T cells in Graves' hyperthyroidism and ophthalmopathy. At least 3 on the Clinical Activity Score was recorded for ophthalmopathy patients, who also had NOSPECS grade at least 4 and duration under 3 months. Clinical symptoms, serum thyroxine and TRAb, thyroid ultrasound and orbital computed tomography together formed the diagnostic basis. The CDR3 runs to 16 residues. Trimming shortened V by 3 bases and J by 1 base, and 13 bases separated the two germline ends. Germline V gene sequence: CDR1 KGHSH, CDR2 LQKENI. At least ten counts were recorded for this clonotype. Researchers took RNA transcripts and amplified the TCR beta CDR3 regions from them. During a first-round RT-PCR of the TCR CDR3, the HTBI primer set was used. TCRdb reprocessed the multiplex PCR reads via MiXCR and lists one record per CDR3 protein. Among about 300,000 distinct CDR3 sequences listed, roughly 18% were seen once.

V gene TRBV18 combines with J gene TRBJ1-5, with a weak D call TRBD1 (5 bases). This TCR was sampled from a man over 45 with Graves' ophthalmopathy. Sequenced sample: blood. In nucleotides, the CDR3 is TGTGCCAGCTCACCGGTCGAAGGGGCCAGCAATCAGCCCCAGCATTTT. Translating gives CASSPVEGASNQPQHF.